These 30 T cell receptor beta chains were sequenced from one sample in a study of CXCR3-negative and CXCR3-positive naive CD8 T cells. UMI-labeled TRB cDNA libraries were prepared by 5' RACE. TCRdb processed the 5' RACE reads again and assigns one entry to each CDR3 protein, with no DNA. The sample has about 43,000 distinct CDR3 sequences, and its top ten clones hold about 10%. Specimen: memory CD8+ T cells from blood. The receptors come from a human donor in good health. Some clones in this sample may be carry-over from other donors' samples.

This rearrangement joins TRBV6-2 or TRBV6-3 to TRBJ2-7. The CDR3 is 14 residues long. In germline, CDR1 is MNHEY, CDR2 SVGEGT. CDR3 sequence: CASSYSDSSYEQYF.

The CDR3 is CASSHGQDGDTEAFF. The rearrangement joins TRBV4-3 to TRBJ1-1; with no DNA, the TCRdb D assignment of TRBD1 cannot be verified. The CDR3 spans 15 residues. Germline V CDR1 and CDR2: LGHNA, YSLEER.

The chain combines TRBV5-5 with TRBJ2-2. Germline lookup yields CDR1 SGHKS and CDR2 YYEKEE (reference sequence). The CDR3 runs to 15 residues. CDR3 region: CASSLGPANTGELFF.

V is TRBV5-1 and J is TRBJ1-3. CDR1 SGHRS and CDR2 YFSETQ come from the germline V gene. The CDR3 covers 16 residues. CDR3 residues: CASSLEVGREGNTIYF.

The chain has TRBV11-3 and TRBJ2-5. The CDR3 consists of 12 residues. CDR1 is SGHNT and CDR2 is YENEEA in the germline V gene. The CDR3 reads CASSLVLQTQYF.

The rearrangement uses TRBV28 and TRBJ1-6. Germline V lookup: CDR1 MDHEN, CDR2 SYDVKM. The CDR3 spans 15 residues. The CDR3 is CASSPAGLFFPPLHF.

The rearrangement joins TRBV29-1 to TRBJ2-1; without DNA, the TCRdb call of TRBD1 cannot be checked. CDR3 size: 12 residues. Germline CDR1 is SQVTM and CDR2 is ANQGSEA. The CDR3 sequence: CSETDRDNELFF.

The chain recombines TRBV29-1 with TRBJ1-1; with no DNA, the TCRdb D assignment of TRBD1 cannot be verified. Germline V lookup: CDR1 SQVTM, CDR2 ANQGSEA. The CDR3 sequence is 13 residues long. CDR3 region: CSASGTEATEAFF.

This CDR3 reads CSTQLDSGYTF. The rearrangement uses TRBV29-1 and TRBJ1-2. The CDR3 loop spans 11 amino acids. The germline V gene has CDR1 SQVTM and CDR2 ANQGSEA.

This rearrangement joins TRBV7-6 to TRBJ2-3; the D call from TCRdb, TRBD1, cannot be confirmed without DNA. This CDR3 region has 13 residues. From germline, CDR1 is SGHVS and CDR2 FNYEAQ. The CDR3 region is CASSLGGADTQYF.

The V gene is TRBV6-4, the J gene TRBJ2-1; the TCRdb D gene call, TRBD2, has no DNA to confirm it. The V gene's germline CDR1 is MRHNA and CDR2 SNTAGT. The CDR3 loop spans 16 amino acids. The CDR3 protein is CASSDSASGGAHEQFF.

The chain uses TRBV15 and TRBJ2-7; TCRdb's D call, TRBD2, is unchecked because there is no DNA. Germline assignment: CDR1 LNHNV and CDR2 YYDKDF (reference sequence). The CDR3 has 15 amino acids. CDR3 loop: CATSGGLDPSYEQYF.

The gene calls are TRBV20-1 and TRBJ1-1; TCRdb picks TRBD1, but there is no DNA to check that call. The CDR3 totals 13 residues. Germline V gene sequence: CDR1 DFQATT, CDR2 SNEGSKA (reference sequence). The CDR3: CSARDPGGTQAFF.

The chain joins TRBV7-8 to TRBJ2-7; TCRdb selects TRBD1, and the lack of DNA leaves this call unchecked. This CDR3 spans 14 amino acids. Per the germline V gene, CDR1 is SGHVS and CDR2 is FQNEAQ. The CDR3 here is CASTFRDSSYEQYF. Based on the CDR3 plus reference TRBV7-8 and TRBJ2-7, the full variable domain is GAGVSQSPRYKVAKRGQDVALRCDPISGHVSLFWYQQALGQGPEFLTYFQNEAQLDKSGLPSDRFFAERPEGSVSTLKIQRTQQEDSAVYLCASTFRDSSYEQYFGPGTRLTVT.

The J gene is TRBJ1-5, the V gene TRBV20-1; TCRdb names TRBD1, which stays unverified in the absence of DNA. CDR3 size: 15 residues. CDR1 is DFQATT, CDR2 SNEGSKA, per germline (reference sequence). Here the CDR3 reads CSAGLEGGNNQPQHF.

The chain is built from TRBV4-3 and TRBJ2-3; TCRdb names TRBD1, which stays unverified in the absence of DNA. This CDR3 contains 16 residues. The germline CDR1 and CDR2 sequences are LGHNA and YSLEER. The CDR3 loop is CASSQDIGQGADTQYF.

The gene calls are TRBV7-6 and TRBJ2-1; no DNA is available, so the TRBD2 call from TCRdb remains unchecked. CDR3 length: 15 residues. CDR1 and CDR2 (germline): SGHVS, FNYEAQ. This CDR3 reads CASSPPRDLGNEQFF.

This CDR3 reads CAISESDSGSGNEQFF. The chain is built from TRBV10-3 and TRBJ2-1; absent DNA, TCRdb's TRBD2 call cannot be checked. This CDR3 is built from 16 residues. Looked up from germline, CDR1 is ENHRY and CDR2 is SYGVKD.

The genes are TRBV29-1 and TRBJ1-1; TCRdb designates TRBD1, a call that cannot be tested without DNA. This CDR3 comprises 11 residues. Germline V gives CDR1 SQVTM, CDR2 ANQGSEA. This chain's CDR3 is CSVFGGTEAFF. The whole variable domain, remainder taken from reference TRBV29-1 and TRBJ1-1, is SAVISQKPSRDICQRGTSLTIQCQVDSQVTMMFWYRQQPGQSLTLIATANQGSEATYESGFVIDKFPISRPNLTFSTLTVSNMSPEDSSIYLCSVFGGTEAFFGQGTRLTVV.

This chain uses TRBV4-2 with TRBJ2-2; TCRdb picks TRBD2, but there is no DNA to check that call. The length of the CDR3 is 22 residues. Germline V gene sequence: CDR1 LGHNA, CDR2 YNFKEQ. The CDR3 region is CASSQEPGTSGGPLANTGELFF.

The chain couples TRBV19 to TRBJ2-7; the TCRdb D gene call, TRBD2, has no DNA to confirm it. CDR3 length equals 12 residues. Germline CDR1 and CDR2: LNHDA and SQIVND (reference sequence). This chain's CDR3 is CASSAGSYEQYF.

This chain joins TRBV6-6 and TRBJ1-1; without DNA, the TCRdb call of TRBD1 cannot be checked. The CDR3 contains 13 residues. Germline loops: CDR1 MNHNY, CDR2 SVGAGI (reference sequence). The CDR3 spells CASSDSENTEAFF.

V and J are TRBV20-1 and TRBJ1-5; the TCRdb D gene call, TRBD1, has no DNA to confirm it. There are 14 residues in the CDR3. Germline V lookup: CDR1 DFQATT, CDR2 SNEGSKA (reference sequence). This CDR3 is CSARPDRGNQPQHF.

The V call is TRBV6-1, the J call TRBJ2-1; lacking DNA, the TRBD1 call made by TCRdb goes unchecked. Germline values: CDR1 MNHNS, CDR2 SASEGT. This CDR3 comprises 14 residues. The CDR3 loop is CASSPGTGHNEQFF.

The chain recombines TRBV28 with TRBJ2-5; TCRdb names TRBD2, which stays unverified in the absence of DNA. This CDR3 comprises 20 residues. Looked up from germline, CDR1 is MDHEN and CDR2 is SYDVKM. The chain's CDR3 is CASSLTTGGEAQTVQETQYF.

This sequence joins TRBV29-1 and TRBJ1-1; the TCRdb D gene call, TRBD1, has no DNA to confirm it. The CDR3 spans 17 residues. CDR1 and CDR2 (germline): SQVTM, ANQGSEA. CDR3 in amino acids: CSVEDGQNFGTNTEAFF.

The rearrangement links TRBV29-1 to TRBJ2-5; TCRdb's assignment of TRBD1 cannot be checked, as there is no DNA. The CDR3 runs to 13 residues. Germline assignment: CDR1 SQVTM and CDR2 ANQGSEA. CDR3 in amino acids: CSVDPSPQETQYF.

This sequence joins TRBV4-1 and TRBJ1-1; there is no DNA to check the TCRdb D call of TRBD1. Germline-derived CDR1 and CDR2 are MGHRA and YSYEKL. The CDR3 loop spans 17 amino acids. This CDR3 is CASSPGPGTGGVTEAFF.

This chain uses TRBV7-9 with TRBJ1-2. The CDR3 consists of 14 residues. Germline V gene lookup returns CDR1 SEHNR and CDR2 FQNEAQ (reference sequence). The CDR3 is CASSGLDEEDGYTF.

Its frequency marks this clonotype as medium-sized. The V and J genes are TRBV4-2 and TRBJ1-1. Germline-derived CDR1 and CDR2 are LGHNA and YNFKEQ. The CDR3 totals 14 residues. The CDR3 spells CASSPRVLGTEAFF.